What follows describes a single T cell receptor beta chain. The source of the sample is a study of T-cell memory formation after mild COVID-19. Study-wide background: TCR clusters were mostly confined to one donor each.

TCRdb reanalysed the 5' RACE reads using MiXCR and keeps one entry per CDR3 protein. The data contain 400,000 or so distinct CDR3 sequences, more than 20% of them seen just once; the ten biggest clones take up roughly an eighth. V lost 6 bases and J lost 5, with 11 bases in between. The CDR3 has 13 residues. Germline V CDR1 and CDR2: SNHLY, FYNNEI. The origin of this receptor is an adult woman who had mild COVID-19 (a few samples of this study predate the infection). Cell type and time point are not known. Specimen: PBMCs or a T cell subset sorted from them (not recorded which). The gene calls are TRBV2 and TRBJ1-5; D is perhaps TRBD1 (5 bases). In DNA form, the CDR3 reads TGTGCCAGCAGCGACGACAGTGATCAGCCCCAGCATTTT. Encoded protein: CASSDDSDQPQHF.